This T cell receptor beta chain was found in a study of Ad26.COV2.S vaccination and SARS-CoV-2 variants. Treatment noted: roughly 18 received Ad26.COV2.S at low or high dose, single or two shots; about 5 received placebo; per-sample allocation not given. Each sample was drawn 63 days after the first injection (of vaccine or placebo). Within Boston, the person who donated was an adult of 18-55 years. The protocol was immunoSEQ multiplex PCR, while the TCRdb copy is restricted to in-frame clones and leaves out a portion. The sample has around 450,000 clones; about nine tenths are singletons. From germline, CDR1 is MNHEY and CDR2 SVGEGT. V shed 6 bases and J 7 bases; nucleotides not matched to a gene: 4. This CDR3 region has 14 residues.

Sequenced material: peripheral blood, taken in a trial of Ad26.COV2.S vaccine versus placebo. This clonotype originated in a person between 18 and 65 years old who received the Ad26.COV2.S COVID-19 vaccine or a placebo. The chain has TRBV6-2 or TRBV6-3 and TRBJ1-6; TRBD1 aligns across 9 bases. CDR3 DNA sequence: TGTGCCAGCAGCTCTGGACAGGGGAATTCACCCCTCCACTTT. Translating gives CASSSGQGNSPLHF.